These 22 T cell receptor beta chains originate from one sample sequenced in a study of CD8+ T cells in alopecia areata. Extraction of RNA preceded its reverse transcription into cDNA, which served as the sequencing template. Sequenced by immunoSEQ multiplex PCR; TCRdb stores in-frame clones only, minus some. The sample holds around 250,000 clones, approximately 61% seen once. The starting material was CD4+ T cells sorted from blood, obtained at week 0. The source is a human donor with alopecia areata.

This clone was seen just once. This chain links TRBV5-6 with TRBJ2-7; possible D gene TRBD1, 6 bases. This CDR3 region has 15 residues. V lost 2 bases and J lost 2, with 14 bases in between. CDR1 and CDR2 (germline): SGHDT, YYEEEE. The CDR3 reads CASSLGSYRAYEQYF. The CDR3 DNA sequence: TGTGCCAGCAGCTTAGGGTCGTACAGGGCCTACGAGCAGTACTTC.

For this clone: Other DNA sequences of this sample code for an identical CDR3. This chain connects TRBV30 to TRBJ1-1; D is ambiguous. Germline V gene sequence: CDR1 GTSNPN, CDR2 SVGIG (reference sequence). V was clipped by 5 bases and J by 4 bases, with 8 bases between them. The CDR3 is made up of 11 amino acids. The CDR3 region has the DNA TGTGCCTGGTTGGGCGGCACTGAAGCTTTCTTT. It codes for CAWLGGTEAFF.

The CDR3, as DNA: TGTGCCAGCAGCGACCGGGGTTGGCGGGGTGCTAGCACAGATACGCAGTATTTT. Its translation: CASSDRGWRGASTDTQYF. V is TRBV5-4 and J is TRBJ2-3; D is perhaps TRBD2 (6 bases). Trimming removed 4 bases from V and 0 bases from J, with 21 bases in between. This CDR3 has 18 amino acids. The V gene's germline CDR1 is SGHNT and CDR2 YYREEE (reference sequence). The whole variable domain, remainder taken from reference TRBV5-4 and TRBJ2-3, is ETGVTQSPTHLIKTRGQQVTLRCSSQSGHNTVSWYQQALGQGPQFIFQYYREEENGRGNFPPRFSGLQFPNYSSELNVNALELDDSALYLCASSDRGWRGASTDTQYFGPGTRLTVL.

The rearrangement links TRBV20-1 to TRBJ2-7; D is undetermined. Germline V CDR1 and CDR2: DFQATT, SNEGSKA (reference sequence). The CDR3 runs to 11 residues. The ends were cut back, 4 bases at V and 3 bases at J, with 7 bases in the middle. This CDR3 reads CSATLGYEQYF. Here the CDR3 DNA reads TGCAGTGCTACCTTAGGCTACGAGCAGTACTTC.

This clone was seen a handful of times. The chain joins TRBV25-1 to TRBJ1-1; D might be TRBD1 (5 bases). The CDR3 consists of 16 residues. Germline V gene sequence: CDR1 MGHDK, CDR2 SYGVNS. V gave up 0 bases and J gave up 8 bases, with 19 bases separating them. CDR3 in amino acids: CASSEYTGTWNREAFF. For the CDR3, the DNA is TGTGCCAGCAGTGAATATACAGGCACATGGAACAGGGAAGCTTTCTTT.

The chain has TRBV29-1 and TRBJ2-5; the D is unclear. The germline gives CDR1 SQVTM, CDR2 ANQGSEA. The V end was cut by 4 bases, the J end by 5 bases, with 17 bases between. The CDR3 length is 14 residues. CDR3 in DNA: TGCAGCGTTGGGGGTATTGGAATATTGGAGACCCAGTACTTC. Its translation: CSVGGIGILETQYF.

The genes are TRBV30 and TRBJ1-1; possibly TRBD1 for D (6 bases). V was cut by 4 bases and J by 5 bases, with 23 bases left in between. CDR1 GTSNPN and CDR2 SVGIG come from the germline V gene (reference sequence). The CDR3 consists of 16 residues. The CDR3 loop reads CAWTDLRERRGTEAFF. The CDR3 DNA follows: TGTGCCTGGACCGACCTACGGGAACGGAGGGGGACTGAAGCTTTCTTT.

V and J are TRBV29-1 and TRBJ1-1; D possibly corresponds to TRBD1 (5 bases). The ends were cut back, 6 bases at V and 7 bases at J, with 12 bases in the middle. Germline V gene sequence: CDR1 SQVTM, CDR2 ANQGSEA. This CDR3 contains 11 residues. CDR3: CSVPTGREAFF. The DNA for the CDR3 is TGCAGCGTCCCAACAGGCCGTGAAGCTTTCTTT.

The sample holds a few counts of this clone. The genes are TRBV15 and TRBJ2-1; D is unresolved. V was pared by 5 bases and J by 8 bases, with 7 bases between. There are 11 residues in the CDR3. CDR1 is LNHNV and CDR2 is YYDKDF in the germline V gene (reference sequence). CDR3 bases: TGTGCCACCAGCCCGCATCATGAGCAGTTCTTC. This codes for CATSPHHEQFF.

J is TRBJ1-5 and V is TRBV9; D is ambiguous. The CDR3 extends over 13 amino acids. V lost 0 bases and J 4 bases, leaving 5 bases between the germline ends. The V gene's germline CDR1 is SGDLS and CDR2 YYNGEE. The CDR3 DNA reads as TGTGCCAGCAGCGTAGGGACGAATCAGCCCCAGCATTTT. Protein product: CASSVGTNQPQHF. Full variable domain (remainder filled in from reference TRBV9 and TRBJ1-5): DSGVTQTPKHLITATGQRVTLRCSPRSGDLSVYWYQQSLDQGLQFLIQYYNGEERAKGNILERFSAQQFPDLHSELNLSSLELGDSALYFCASSVGTNQPQHFGDGTRLSIL.

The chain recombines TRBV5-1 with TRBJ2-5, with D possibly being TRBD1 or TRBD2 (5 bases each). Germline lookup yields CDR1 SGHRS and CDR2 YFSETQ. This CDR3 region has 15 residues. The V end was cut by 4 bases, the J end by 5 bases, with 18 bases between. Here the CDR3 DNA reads TGCGCCAGCAGCCAGGAAAAATGGGGGTTGGAGACCCAGTACTTC. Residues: CASSQEKWGLETQYF. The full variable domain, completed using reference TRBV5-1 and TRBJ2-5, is KAGVTQTPRYLIKTRGQQVTLSCSPISGHRSVSWYQQTPGQGLQFLFEYFSETQRNKGNFPGRFSGRQFSNSRSEMNVSTLELGDSALYLCASSQEKWGLETQYFGPGTRLLVL.

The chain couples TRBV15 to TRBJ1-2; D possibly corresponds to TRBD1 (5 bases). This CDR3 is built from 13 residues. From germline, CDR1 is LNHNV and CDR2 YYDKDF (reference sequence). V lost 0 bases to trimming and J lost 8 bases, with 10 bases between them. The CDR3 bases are TGTGCCACCAGCAGAGATTTCGAGGGGGGCTACACCTTC. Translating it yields CATSRDFEGGYTF.

The DNA of the CDR3 is TGTGCCAGCTCACCAGACAGCACAGATACGCAGTATTTT. Its protein is CASSPDSTDTQYF. The rearrangement uses TRBV18 and TRBJ2-3; D unclear. Looked up from germline, CDR1 is KGHSH and CDR2 is LQKENI. Trimming removed 2 bases from V and 0 bases from J, with 3 bases in between. The CDR3 is 13 amino acids.

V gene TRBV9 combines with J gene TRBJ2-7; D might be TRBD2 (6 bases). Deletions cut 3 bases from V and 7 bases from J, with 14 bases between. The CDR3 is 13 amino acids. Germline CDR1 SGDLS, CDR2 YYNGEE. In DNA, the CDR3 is TGTGCCAGCAGCGATAGCGGCTTGGGAGAGCAGTACTTC. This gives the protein CASSDSGLGEQYF.

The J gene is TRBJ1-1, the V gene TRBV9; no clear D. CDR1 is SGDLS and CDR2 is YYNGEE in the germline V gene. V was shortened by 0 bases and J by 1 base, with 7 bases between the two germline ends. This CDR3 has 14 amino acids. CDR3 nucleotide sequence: TGTGCCAGCAGCGTAGGGCCCTCGAACACTGAAGCTTTCTTT. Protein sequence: CASSVGPSNTEAFF.

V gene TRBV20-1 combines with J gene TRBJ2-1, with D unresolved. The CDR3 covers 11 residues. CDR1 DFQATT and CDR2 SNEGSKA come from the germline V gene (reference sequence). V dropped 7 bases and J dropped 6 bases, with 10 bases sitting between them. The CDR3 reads CSVRGSNEQFF. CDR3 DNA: TGCAGTGTCAGAGGTAGCAATGAGCAGTTCTTC.

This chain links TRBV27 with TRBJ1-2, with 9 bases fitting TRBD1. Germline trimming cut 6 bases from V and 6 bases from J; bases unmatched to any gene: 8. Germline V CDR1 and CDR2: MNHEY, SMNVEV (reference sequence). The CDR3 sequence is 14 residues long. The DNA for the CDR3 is TGTGCCAGCAGAAGACTGGGACAGGGTGATGGCTACACCTTC. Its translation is CASRRLGQGDGYTF.

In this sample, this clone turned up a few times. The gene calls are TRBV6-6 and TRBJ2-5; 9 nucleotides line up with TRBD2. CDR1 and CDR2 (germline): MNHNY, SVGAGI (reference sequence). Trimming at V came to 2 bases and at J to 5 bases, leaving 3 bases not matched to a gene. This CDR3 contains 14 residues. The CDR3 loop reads CASSYRGLAETQYF. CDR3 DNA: TGTGCCAGCAGTTACCGTGGACTAGCGGAGACCCAGTACTTC.

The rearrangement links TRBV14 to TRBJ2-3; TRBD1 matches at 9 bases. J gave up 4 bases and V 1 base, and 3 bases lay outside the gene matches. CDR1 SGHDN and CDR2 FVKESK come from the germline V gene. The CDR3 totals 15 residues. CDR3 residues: CASSQVTGGADTQYF. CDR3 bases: TGTGCCAGCAGCCAAGTCACAGGGGGCGCAGATACGCAGTATTTT. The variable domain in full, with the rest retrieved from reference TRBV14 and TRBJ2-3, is EAGVTQFPSHSVIEKGQTVTLRCDPISGHDNLYWYRRVMGKEIKFLLHFVKESKQDESGMPNNRFLAERTGGTYSTLKVQPAELEDSGVYFCASSQVTGGADTQYFGPGTRLTVL.

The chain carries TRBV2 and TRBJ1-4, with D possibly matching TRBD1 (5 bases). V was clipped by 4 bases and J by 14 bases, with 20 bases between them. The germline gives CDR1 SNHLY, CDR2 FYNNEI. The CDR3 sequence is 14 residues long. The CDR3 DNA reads TGTGCCAGCAGTGTTAGACAGCTTGAAGGGAGGCTGTTTTTT. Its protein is CASSVRQLEGRLFF.

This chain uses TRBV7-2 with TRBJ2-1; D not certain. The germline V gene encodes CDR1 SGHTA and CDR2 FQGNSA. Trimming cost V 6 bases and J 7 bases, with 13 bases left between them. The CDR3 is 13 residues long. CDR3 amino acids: CASSPDPVNEQFF. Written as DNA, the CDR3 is TGTGCCAGCAGTCCGGACCCGGTGAATGAGCAGTTCTTC. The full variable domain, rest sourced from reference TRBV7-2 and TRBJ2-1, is GAGVSQSPSNKVTEKGKDVELRCDPISGHTALYWYRQSLGQGLEFLIYFQGNSAPDKSGLPSDRFSAERTGGSVSTLTIQRTQQEDSAVYLCASSPDPVNEQFFGPGTRLTVL.

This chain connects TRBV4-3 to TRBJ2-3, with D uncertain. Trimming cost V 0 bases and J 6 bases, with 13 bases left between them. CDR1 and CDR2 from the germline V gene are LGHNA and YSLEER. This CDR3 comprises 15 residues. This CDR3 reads CASSQETSPVDTQYF. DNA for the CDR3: TGCGCCAGCAGCCAAGAGACCTCCCCCGTGGATACGCAGTATTTT.